The 32 T cell receptor beta chains below all came from one sample that was sequenced in a study of cytomegalovirus exposure and HLA in healthy donors. The PCR used 60 Vbeta and 13 Jbeta primers. The method was immunoSEQ multiplex PCR; TCRdb's version includes in-frame clones alone and lacks a portion of them. There are over 150,000 clones in the sample; approximately 75% occur only once, and 2.8% lies in the top ten. What was sequenced was PBMCs. The receptors were sampled from a man between 18 and 29 years old in good health and CMV-seronegative.

The V call is TRBV28, the J call TRBJ1-6, with D possibly TRBD1 on 5 matching bases. Looked up from germline, CDR1 is MDHEN and CDR2 is SYDVKM. The CDR3 has 16 amino acids. Trimming cost V 0 bases and J 14 bases, with 20 bases left between them. CDR3: CASSLWGRGSSSALHF. In DNA form, the CDR3 reads TGTGCCAGCAGTTTATGGGGAAGGGGATCCTCCTCGGCCCTCCACTTT.

This chain uses TRBV7-8 with TRBJ1-1; D unresolved. Trimming took off 1 base at V and 3 bases at J, with 3 bases between the two ends. Per germline, CDR1 SGHVS and CDR2 FQNEAQ. This CDR3 has 12 amino acids. The CDR3 DNA reads TGTGCCAGCAGCTTAGTCGACACTGAAGCTTTCTTT. Protein sequence: CASSLVDTEAFF.

The rearrangement joins TRBV4-1 to TRBJ1-4; D is unresolved. CDR1 MGHRA and CDR2 YSYEKL come from the germline V gene. The ends were cut back, 4 bases at V and 8 bases at J, with 17 bases in the middle. CDR3 size: 15 residues. This CDR3 reads CASSPMTGIGEKLFF. Written as DNA, the CDR3 is TGCGCCAGCAGCCCGATGACGGGGATCGGGGAAAAACTGTTTTTT.

This rearrangement joins TRBV5-1 to TRBJ2-5; a weak D match, TRBD1 (6 bases). The V and J ends lost 3 bases and 3 bases respectively, with 15 bases between them. Germline loops: CDR1 SGHRS, CDR2 YFSETQ. This CDR3 has 15 residues. CDR3 coding DNA: TGCGCCAGCAGCTCTACCGGGACATTCAAAGAGACCCAGTACTTC. Translating gives CASSSTGTFKETQYF.

The chain is built from TRBV30 and TRBJ1-1; D ambiguous. CDR3 length equals 11 residues. V was shortened by 4 bases and J by 3 bases, with 6 bases between the two germline ends. CDR1 and CDR2 from the germline V gene are GTSNPN and SVGIG (reference sequence). The CDR3 nucleotides are TGTGCCTGGAACTTTTACACTGAAGCTTTCTTT. Translating gives CAWNFYTEAFF.

This clone was observed a handful of times. The V call is TRBV11-2, the J call TRBJ1-3; TRBD1 might be the D (6 bases). The V gene's germline CDR1 is SGHAT and CDR2 FQNNGV. Trimming took off 8 bases at V and 0 bases at J, with 14 bases between the two ends. The CDR3 loop spans 15 amino acids. The CDR3 spells CASGTSGDSGNTIYF. CDR3 sequence (DNA): TGTGCCAGCGGGACGTCAGGGGACTCTGGAAACACCATATATTTT.

V and J are TRBV4-1 and TRBJ2-7; no firm D call. Germline CDR1 is MGHRA and CDR2 is YSYEKL. The CDR3 extends over 12 amino acids. Deletions cut 1 base from V and 6 bases from J, with 7 bases between. This chain's CDR3 is CASSQGVGEQYV. CDR3 DNA: TGCGCCAGCAGCCAAGGGGTGGGCGAGCAGTACGTC.

V and J are TRBV2 and TRBJ2-3, with 7 bases lining up with TRBD1. Germline V gene sequence: CDR1 SNHLY, CDR2 FYNNEI. The CDR3 runs to 15 residues. V was clipped by 6 bases and J by 1 base; unmatched bases: 7. Here the CDR3 DNA reads TGTGCCAGCAGGGTTAGGGGGCTTGGCACAGATACGCAGTATTTT. This gives the protein CASRVRGLGTDTQYF.

The rearrangement links TRBV5-4 to TRBJ1-1; 8 nucleotides match TRBD1. The CDR3 runs to 15 residues. CDR1 is SGHNT, CDR2 YYREEE, per germline (reference sequence). Unmatched junction bases numbered 5, after V lost 3 bases and J lost 1 base. In nucleotides, the CDR3 is TGTGCCAGCAGCTCCTGGGACAGGCCGAACACTGAAGCTTTCTTT. Residues: CASSSWDRPNTEAFF.

In its sample, this clone was seen once. The CDR3 nucleotides are TGTGCCAGTTCCGGGACAGGCAGACACTATGGCTACACCTTC. It specifies CASSGTGRHYGYTF. The rearrangement links TRBV6-1 to TRBJ1-2; 8 nucleotides agree with TRBD1. Losses at the gene ends were 9 bases for V and 3 bases for J; bases not matched to a gene: 9. Germline assignment: CDR1 MNHNS and CDR2 SASEGT. The CDR3 length is 14 residues.

This chain links TRBV25-1 with TRBJ1-1; D gene unclear. The V end lost 7 bases, the J end lost 3 bases, and 12 bases lay between the germline ends. The germline V gene has CDR1 MGHDK and CDR2 SYGVNS. The CDR3 is 13 residues long. The CDR3, as DNA: TGTGCCAGCATAGCCAGTTCGGACACTGAAGCTTTCTTT. Protein product: CASIASSDTEAFF.

This chain joins TRBV5-1 and TRBJ1-6, with 10 bases fitting TRBD1. CDR3 size: 16 residues. CDR1 and CDR2 from the germline V gene are SGHRS and YFSETQ. V lost 1 base, J lost 8 bases, and 6 bases stayed unmatched. CDR3 loop: CASSLPTGTGDSPLHF. The DNA of the CDR3 is TGCGCCAGCAGCTTGCCGACAGGGACAGGGGATTCACCCCTCCACTTT.

The chain carries TRBV5-1 and TRBJ2-2; D call uncertain. Per the germline V gene, CDR1 is SGHRS and CDR2 is YFSETQ. This CDR3 has 14 residues. The germline V and J ends were trimmed by 4 bases and 7 bases, with 14 bases remaining between them. This chain's CDR3 is CASSPRDMIGELFF. The CDR3 DNA is TGCGCCAGCAGCCCCCGCGACATGATCGGGGAGCTGTTTTTT.

V gene TRBV14 combines with J gene TRBJ1-2; D is possibly TRBD1 (6 bases). This CDR3 is 13 amino acids long. Trimming took off 6 bases at V and 3 bases at J, with 11 bases between the two ends. CDR1 is SGHDN and CDR2 is FVKESK in the germline V gene. CDR3 amino acids: CASRGRGDYGYTF. CDR3 in DNA: TGTGCCAGCAGAGGCAGGGGTGACTATGGCTACACCTTC.

This chain links TRBV6-5 with TRBJ1-6; D uncertain. V lost 0 bases and J 8 bases, leaving 11 bases between the germline ends. Germline V CDR1 and CDR2: MNHEY, SVGAGI. There are 15 residues in the CDR3. The CDR3 DNA follows: TGTGCCAGCAGTTACTCGGCAGTAAATGATTCACCCCTCCACTTT. Translation gives CASSYSAVNDSPLHF.

The gene calls are TRBV15 and TRBJ1-2; 9 nucleotides align to TRBD1. The CDR3 sequence is 14 residues long. V lost 5 bases to trimming and J lost 2 bases; unmatched junction nucleotides: 3. Germline V gives CDR1 LNHNV, CDR2 YYDKDF (reference sequence). Written as DNA, the CDR3 is TGTGCCACCAGCGGTGGACAGGGGAACTATGGCTACACCTTC. Translation gives CATSGGQGNYGYTF.

V usage is TRBV5-1 and J usage is TRBJ2-1, with D unclear. The CDR3 totals 12 residues. The germline V and J ends were trimmed by 5 bases and 8 bases, with 11 bases remaining between them. Germline-derived CDR1 and CDR2 are SGHRS and YFSETQ. The CDR3 nucleotides are TGCGCCAGCAGGGAGCGACCGGATGAGCAGTTCTTC. Protein product: CASRERPDEQFF.

This clone was counted between two and nine times. The chain is built from TRBV18 and TRBJ1-3; maybe TRBD1 (5 bases). Germline CDR1 is KGHSH and CDR2 is LQKENI. The V gene lost 0 bases and the J gene lost 4 bases, with 16 bases spanning the gap. CDR3 size: 17 residues. Written as DNA, the CDR3 is TGTGCCAGCTCACCACCATTTGTATTGTCAGGGGGAAACACCATATATTTT. Translating gives CASSPPFVLSGGNTIYF.

J is TRBJ2-7 and V is TRBV5-8; TRBD1 aligns across 9 bases. V trimming: 0 bases; J trimming: 2 bases; junction bases outside the gene matches: 0. Looked up from germline, CDR1 is SGHTS and CDR2 is YDEGEE. The CDR3 runs to 14 residues. CDR3 DNA: TGTGCCAGCAGCTTGGGGGACAGGGCCTACGAGCAGTACTTC. Translated: CASSLGDRAYEQYF.

The V call is TRBV18, the J call TRBJ1-5, with 9 bases identical to TRBD1. After removal of 3 bases from V and 5 bases from J, the junction contained 8 bases not matched to a gene. This CDR3 is built from 16 residues. Per the germline V gene, CDR1 is KGHSH and CDR2 is LQKENI. The CDR3 DNA follows: TGTGCCAGCTCACCCAAAACAGGGGGCAGGGATCAGCCCCAGCATTTT. Its translation: CASSPKTGGRDQPQHF.

The chain carries TRBV6-1 and TRBJ2-1; 7 nucleotides agree with TRBD1. The CDR3 runs to 13 residues. Germline V gene lookup returns CDR1 MNHNS and CDR2 SASEGT. J gave up 8 bases and V 6 bases, and 7 bases lay outside the gene matches. CDR3 nucleotide sequence: TGTGCCAGCAGCTCACAGGGGTTCGATGAGCAGTTCTTC. Translated: CASSSQGFDEQFF.

DNA of the CDR3: TGCGCCAGCAGCCAAAGAACAGGGGCAACTAATGAAAAACTGTTTTTT. Translated, it gives CASSQRTGATNEKLFF. The chain carries TRBV4-1 and TRBJ1-4; 7 nucleotides match TRBD1. Germline CDR1 is MGHRA and CDR2 is YSYEKL. V shed 2 bases, J shed 0 bases, and the junction held 3 bases outside the gene matches. This CDR3 has 16 amino acids.

This clone was counted only a few times. This CDR3 reads CASKQEGQGRQPQHF. As DNA, the CDR3 is TGTGCCAGCAAACAAGAGGGACAGGGTCGACAGCCCCAGCATTTT. This rearrangement joins TRBV2 to TRBJ1-5, with 9 bases identical to TRBD1. V lost 7 bases and J lost 7; bases outside the gene matches: 11. The germline gives CDR1 SNHLY, CDR2 FYNNEI. The CDR3 contains 15 residues.

The V and J genes are TRBV6-5 and TRBJ2-7, with D possibly being TRBD2 (6 bases). This CDR3 spans 14 amino acids. Per germline, CDR1 MNHEY and CDR2 SVGAGI. The ends were cut back, 2 bases at V and 3 bases at J, with 11 bases in the middle. The CDR3 here is CASSYRRGRYEQYV. CDR3 sequence (DNA): TGTGCCAGCAGTTACCGGCGGGGACGCTACGAGCAGTACGTC.

CDR3 residues: CASSFWQGADTEAFF. DNA of the CDR3: TGTGCCAGCAGCTTTTGGCAGGGGGCAGACACTGAAGCTTTCTTT. The chain recombines TRBV7-9 with TRBJ1-1; TRBD1 agrees at 8 bases. There are 15 residues in the CDR3. Germline V gene lookup returns CDR1 SEHNR and CDR2 FQNEAQ (reference sequence). With V trimmed by 3 bases and J by 3 bases, 6 bases remained unmatched.

J is TRBJ2-5 and V is TRBV10-3; 8 positions match TRBD1. The CDR3 covers 14 residues. Trimming cost V 4 bases and J 5 bases; bases outside gene matches: 6. Germline loops: CDR1 ENHRY, CDR2 SYGVKD. The CDR3 sequence is CAISVQGGMETQYF. CDR3 bases: TGTGCCATCAGTGTACAGGGGGGTATGGAGACCCAGTACTTC.

This chain uses TRBV18 with TRBJ1-6; D is unclear. V was clipped by 3 bases and J by 8 bases, with 5 bases between them. Germline CDR1 is KGHSH and CDR2 is LQKENI. The CDR3 consists of 12 residues. This CDR3 reads CASSPSDSPLHF. DNA of the CDR3: TGTGCCAGCTCACCGTCGGATTCACCCCTCCACTTT.

The V and J genes are TRBV7-9 and TRBJ2-1; possibly TRBD2 for D (6 bases). This CDR3 is built from 16 residues. V lost 6 bases and J lost 3, with 18 bases in between. Looked up from germline, CDR1 is SEHNR and CDR2 is FQNEAQ (reference sequence). The CDR3 DNA follows: TGTGCCAGCAGATCTTCGGGACTTTACTTCTACAATGAGCAGTTCTTC. This encodes CASRSSGLYFYNEQFF.

This clone was seen more than once but under ten times. The rearrangement uses TRBV7-8 and TRBJ2-5, with D unclear. The CDR3 runs to 13 residues. Germline lookup yields CDR1 SGHVS and CDR2 FQNEAQ. Trimming took 3 bases from V and 3 from J, leaving 8 bases between them. The chain's CDR3 is CASSLNSKETQYF. CDR3 DNA: TGTGCCAGCAGCTTGAACAGCAAAGAGACCCAGTACTTC.

This clone was found a few times. The chain carries TRBV4-1 and TRBJ2-1; a possible D gene is TRBD2 (6 bases). Deletions cut 1 base from V and 8 bases from J, with 18 bases between. The CDR3 sequence is 16 residues long. CDR1 and CDR2 from the germline V gene are MGHRA and YSYEKL. The CDR3 coding sequence is TGCGCCAGCAGCCAAGGGGGCTACGCCCGGGGGTATGAGCAGTTCTTC. This encodes CASSQGGYARGYEQFF.

This chain connects TRBV19 to TRBJ1-5, with a possible D match to TRBD1 (6 bases). CDR3 length: 13 residues. V shed 5 bases and J shed 11 bases, with 16 bases lying between them. Per germline, CDR1 LNHDA and CDR2 SQIVND (reference sequence). Here the CDR3 DNA reads TGTGCCAGTAGTCCAGGGGCGACAGGAGCCCAGCATTTT. Amino acids: CASSPGATGAQHF.

This clone was picked up a small number of times. The chain couples TRBV28 to TRBJ1-1; D might be TRBD1 (5 bases). V lost 5 bases and J lost 1, with 11 bases in between. The CDR3 consists of 14 residues. The V gene's germline CDR1 is MDHEN and CDR2 SYDVKM. CDR3 region: CASSLRRGNTEAFF. In nucleotides, the CDR3 is TGTGCCAGCAGTCTACGGAGGGGGAACACTGAAGCTTTCTTT.